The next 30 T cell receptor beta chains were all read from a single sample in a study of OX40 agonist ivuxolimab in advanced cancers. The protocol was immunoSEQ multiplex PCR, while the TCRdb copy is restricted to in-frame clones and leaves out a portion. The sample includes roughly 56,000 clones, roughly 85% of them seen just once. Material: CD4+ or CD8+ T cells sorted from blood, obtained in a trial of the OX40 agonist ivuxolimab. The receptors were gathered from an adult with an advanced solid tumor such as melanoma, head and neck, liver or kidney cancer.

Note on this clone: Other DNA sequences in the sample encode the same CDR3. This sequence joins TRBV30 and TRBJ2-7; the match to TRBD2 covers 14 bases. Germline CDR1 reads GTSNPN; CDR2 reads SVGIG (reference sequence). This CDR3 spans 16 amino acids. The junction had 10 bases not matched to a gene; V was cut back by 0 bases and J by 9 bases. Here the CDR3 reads CAWSVRTSGGTRGQYF. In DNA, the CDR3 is TGTGCCTGGAGTGTGCGGACTAGCGGGGGGACGCGGGGGCAGTACTTC.

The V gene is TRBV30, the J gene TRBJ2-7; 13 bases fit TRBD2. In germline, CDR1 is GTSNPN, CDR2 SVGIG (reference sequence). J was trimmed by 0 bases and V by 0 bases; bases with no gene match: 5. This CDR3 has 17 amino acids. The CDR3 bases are TGTGCCTGGAGTGTACCACTAGCGGGAGGGAGCTCCTACGAGCAGTACTTC. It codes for CAWSVPLAGGSSYEQYF.

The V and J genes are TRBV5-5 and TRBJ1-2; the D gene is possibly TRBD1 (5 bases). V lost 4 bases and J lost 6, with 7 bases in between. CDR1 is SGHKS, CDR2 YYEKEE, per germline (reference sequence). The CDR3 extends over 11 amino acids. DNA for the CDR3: TGTGCCAGCAGCCTCAGGGATGGCTACACCTTC. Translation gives CASSLRDGYTF.

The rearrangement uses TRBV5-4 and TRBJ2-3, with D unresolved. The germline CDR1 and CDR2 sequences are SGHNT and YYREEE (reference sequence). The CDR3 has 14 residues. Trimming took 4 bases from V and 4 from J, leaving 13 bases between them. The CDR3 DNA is TGTGCCAGCAGCCCGCAGGTCGGGTCAGATACGCAGTATTTT. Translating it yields CASSPQVGSDTQYF.

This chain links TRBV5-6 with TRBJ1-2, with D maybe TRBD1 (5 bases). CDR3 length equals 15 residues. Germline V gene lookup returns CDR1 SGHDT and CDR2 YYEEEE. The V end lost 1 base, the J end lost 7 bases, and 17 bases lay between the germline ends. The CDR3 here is CASSLSGTAAPGYTF. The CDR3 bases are TGTGCCAGCAGCTTGTCGGGGACCGCGGCCCCTGGCTACACCTTC.

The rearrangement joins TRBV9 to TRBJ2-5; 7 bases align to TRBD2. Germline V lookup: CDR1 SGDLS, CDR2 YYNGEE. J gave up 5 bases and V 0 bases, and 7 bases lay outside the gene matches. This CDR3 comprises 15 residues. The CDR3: CASSVGGGLGETQYF. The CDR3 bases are TGTGCCAGCAGCGTAGGCGGGGGACTCGGGGAGACCCAGTACTTC. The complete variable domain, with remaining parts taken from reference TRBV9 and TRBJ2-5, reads DSGVTQTPKHLITATGQRVTLRCSPRSGDLSVYWYQQSLDQGLQFLIQYYNGEERAKGNILERFSAQQFPDLHSELNLSSLELGDSALYFCASSVGGGLGETQYFGPGTRLLVL.

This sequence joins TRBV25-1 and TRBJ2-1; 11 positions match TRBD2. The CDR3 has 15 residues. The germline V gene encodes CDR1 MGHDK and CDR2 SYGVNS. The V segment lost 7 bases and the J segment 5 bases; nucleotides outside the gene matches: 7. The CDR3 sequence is CASTRAGLADNEQFF. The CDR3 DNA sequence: TGTGCCAGCACCCGCGCGGGACTAGCGGACAATGAGCAGTTCTTC.

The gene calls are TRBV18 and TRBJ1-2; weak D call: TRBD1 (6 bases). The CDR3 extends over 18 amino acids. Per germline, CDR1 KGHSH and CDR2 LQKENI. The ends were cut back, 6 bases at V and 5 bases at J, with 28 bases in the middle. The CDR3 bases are TGTGCCAGCTCGCCCATCCCCGCCCGAGGGGGAGTTTCGTATGGCTACACCTTC. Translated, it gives CASSPIPARGGVSYGYTF.

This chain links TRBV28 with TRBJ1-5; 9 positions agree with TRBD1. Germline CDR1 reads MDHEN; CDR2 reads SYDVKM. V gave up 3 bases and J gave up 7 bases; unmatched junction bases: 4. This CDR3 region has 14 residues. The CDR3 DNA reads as TGTGCCAGCAGTTTTGGGACAGGGTGGCAGCCCCAGCATTTT. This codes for CASSFGTGWQPQHF.

Here the CDR3 DNA reads TGTGCCAGTAGTATATCGGGGACAGGGACTCCACGTTTAAAGAACACTGAAGCTTTCTTT. This translates into CASSISGTGTPRLKNTEAFF. The chain couples TRBV19 to TRBJ1-1, with TRBD1 identical over 9 bases. The CDR3 length is 20 residues. In germline, CDR1 is LNHDA, CDR2 SQIVND (reference sequence). V was pared by 2 bases and J by 1 base, with 17 bases of the junction left unmatched.

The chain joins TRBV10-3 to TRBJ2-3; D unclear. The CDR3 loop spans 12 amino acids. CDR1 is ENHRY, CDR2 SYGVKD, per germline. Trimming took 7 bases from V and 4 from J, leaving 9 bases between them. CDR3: CAITSQSDTQYF. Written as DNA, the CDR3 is TGTGCCATCACCTCCCAATCAGATACGCAGTATTTT.

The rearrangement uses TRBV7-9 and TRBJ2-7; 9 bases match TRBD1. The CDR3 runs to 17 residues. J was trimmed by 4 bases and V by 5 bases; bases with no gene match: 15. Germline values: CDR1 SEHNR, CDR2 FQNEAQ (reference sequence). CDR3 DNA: TGTGCCAGCAGCACGGCACAGGGGGCGACGAAACCTTACGAGCAGTACTTC. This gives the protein CASSTAQGATKPYEQYF.

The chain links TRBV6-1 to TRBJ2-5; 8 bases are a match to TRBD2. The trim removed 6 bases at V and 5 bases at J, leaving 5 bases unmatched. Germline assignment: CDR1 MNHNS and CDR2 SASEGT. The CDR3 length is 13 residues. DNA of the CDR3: TGTGCCAGCAGACACGCTAGCGGGGAGACCCAGTACTTC. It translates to CASRHASGETQYF.

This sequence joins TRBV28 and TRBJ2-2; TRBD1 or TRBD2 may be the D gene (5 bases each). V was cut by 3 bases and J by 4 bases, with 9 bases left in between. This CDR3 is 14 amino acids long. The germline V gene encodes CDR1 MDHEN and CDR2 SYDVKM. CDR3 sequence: CASSLAGTTGELFF. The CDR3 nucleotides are TGTGCCAGCAGTTTGGCAGGGACCACCGGGGAGCTGTTTTTT.

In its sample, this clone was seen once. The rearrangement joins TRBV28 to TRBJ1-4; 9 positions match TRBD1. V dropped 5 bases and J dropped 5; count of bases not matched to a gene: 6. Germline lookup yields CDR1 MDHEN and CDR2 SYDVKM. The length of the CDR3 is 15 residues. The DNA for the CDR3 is TGTGCCAGCAGTATGGGACAGGGTCTAAATGAAAAACTGTTTTTT. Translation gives CASSMGQGLNEKLFF.

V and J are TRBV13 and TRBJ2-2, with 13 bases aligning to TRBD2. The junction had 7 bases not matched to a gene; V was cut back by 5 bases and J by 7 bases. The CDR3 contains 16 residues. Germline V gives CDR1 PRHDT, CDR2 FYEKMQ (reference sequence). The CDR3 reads CASSLGLAGAGGELFF. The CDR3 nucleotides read TGTGCCAGCAGCCTTGGACTAGCGGGAGCAGGCGGGGAGCTGTTTTTT.

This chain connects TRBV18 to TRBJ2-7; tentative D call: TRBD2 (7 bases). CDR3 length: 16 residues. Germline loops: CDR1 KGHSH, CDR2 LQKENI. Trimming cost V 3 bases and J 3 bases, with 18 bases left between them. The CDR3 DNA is TGTGCCAGCTCACCCTTCGTCGGGGGGCCGGGCTACGAGCAGTACTTC. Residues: CASSPFVGGPGYEQYF.

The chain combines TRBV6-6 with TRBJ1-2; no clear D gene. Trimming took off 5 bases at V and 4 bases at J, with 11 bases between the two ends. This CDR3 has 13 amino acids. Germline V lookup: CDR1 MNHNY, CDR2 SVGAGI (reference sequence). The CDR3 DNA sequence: TGTGCCAGCAGTGCAGACGGAATCTATGGCTACACCTTC. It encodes CASSADGIYGYTF.

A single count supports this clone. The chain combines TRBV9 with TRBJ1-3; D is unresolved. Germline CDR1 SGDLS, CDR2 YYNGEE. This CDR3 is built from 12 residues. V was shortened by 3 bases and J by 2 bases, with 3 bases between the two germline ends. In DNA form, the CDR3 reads TGTGCCAGCAGCGGTCCTGGAAACACCATATATTTT. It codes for CASSGPGNTIYF.

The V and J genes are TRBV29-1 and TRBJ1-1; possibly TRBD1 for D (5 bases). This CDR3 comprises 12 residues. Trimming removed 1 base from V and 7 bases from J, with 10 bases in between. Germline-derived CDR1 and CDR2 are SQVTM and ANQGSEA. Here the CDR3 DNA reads TGCAGCGTTGAAGGGGGCACTAATGAAGCTTTCTTT. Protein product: CSVEGGTNEAFF.

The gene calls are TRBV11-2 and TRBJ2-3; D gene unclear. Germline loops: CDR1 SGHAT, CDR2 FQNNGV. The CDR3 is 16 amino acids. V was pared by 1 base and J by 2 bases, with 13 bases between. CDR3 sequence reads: CASSLVSSQNTDTQYF. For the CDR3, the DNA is TGTGCCAGCAGCTTAGTCTCGTCCCAGAACACAGATACGCAGTATTTT.

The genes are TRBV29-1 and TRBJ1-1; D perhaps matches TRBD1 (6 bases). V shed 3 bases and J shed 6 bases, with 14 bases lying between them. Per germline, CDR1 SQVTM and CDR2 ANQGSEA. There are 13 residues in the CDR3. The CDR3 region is CSVDRRGEAEAFF. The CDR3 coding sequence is TGCAGCGTTGATAGGAGGGGGGAGGCTGAAGCTTTCTTT.

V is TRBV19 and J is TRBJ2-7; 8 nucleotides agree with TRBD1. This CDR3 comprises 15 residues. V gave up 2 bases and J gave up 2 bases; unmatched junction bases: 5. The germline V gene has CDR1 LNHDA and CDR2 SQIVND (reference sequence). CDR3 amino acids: CASSITGTGAYEQYF. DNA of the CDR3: TGTGCCAGTAGTATAACCGGGACAGGAGCCTACGAGCAGTACTTC.

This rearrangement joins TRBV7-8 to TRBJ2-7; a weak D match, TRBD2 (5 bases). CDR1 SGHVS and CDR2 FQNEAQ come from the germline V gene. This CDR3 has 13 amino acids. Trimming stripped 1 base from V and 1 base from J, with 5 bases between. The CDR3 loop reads CASSLGESYEQYF. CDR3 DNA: TGTGCCAGCAGCTTAGGGGAGTCCTACGAGCAGTACTTC.

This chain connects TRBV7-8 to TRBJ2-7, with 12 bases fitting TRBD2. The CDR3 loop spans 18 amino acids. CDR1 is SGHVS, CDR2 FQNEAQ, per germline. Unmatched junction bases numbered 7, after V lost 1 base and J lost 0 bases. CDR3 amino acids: CASSLVSLAGGTSYEQYF. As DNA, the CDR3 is TGTGCCAGCAGCTTAGTGTCACTAGCGGGGGGCACCTCCTACGAGCAGTACTTC.

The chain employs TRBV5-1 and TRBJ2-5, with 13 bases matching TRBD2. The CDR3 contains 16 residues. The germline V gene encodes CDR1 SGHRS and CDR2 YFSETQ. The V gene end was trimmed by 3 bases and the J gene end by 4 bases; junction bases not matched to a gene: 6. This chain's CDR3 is CASSSGTSGVRETQYF. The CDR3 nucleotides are TGCGCCAGCAGCTCGGGGACTAGCGGGGTCAGAGAGACCCAGTACTTC.

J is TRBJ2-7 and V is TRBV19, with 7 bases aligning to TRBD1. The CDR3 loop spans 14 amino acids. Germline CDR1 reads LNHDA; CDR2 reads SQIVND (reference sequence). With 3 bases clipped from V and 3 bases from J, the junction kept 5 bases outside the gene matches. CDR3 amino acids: CASSILTGNYEQYF. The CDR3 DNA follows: TGTGCCAGTAGTATCCTGACAGGGAACTACGAGCAGTACTTC.

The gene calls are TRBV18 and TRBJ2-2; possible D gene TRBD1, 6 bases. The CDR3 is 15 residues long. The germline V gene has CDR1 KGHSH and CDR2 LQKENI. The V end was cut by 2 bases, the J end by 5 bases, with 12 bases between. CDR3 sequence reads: CASSPGTQGTGELFF. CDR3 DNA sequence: TGTGCCAGCTCACCAGGGACCCAGGGGACCGGGGAGCTGTTTTTT. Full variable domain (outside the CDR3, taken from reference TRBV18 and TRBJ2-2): NAGVMQNPRHLVRRRGQEARLRCSPMKGHSHVYWYRQLPEEGLKFMVYLQKENIIDESGMPKERFSAEFPKEGPSILRIQQVVRGDSAAYFCASSPGTQGTGELFFGEGSRLTVL.

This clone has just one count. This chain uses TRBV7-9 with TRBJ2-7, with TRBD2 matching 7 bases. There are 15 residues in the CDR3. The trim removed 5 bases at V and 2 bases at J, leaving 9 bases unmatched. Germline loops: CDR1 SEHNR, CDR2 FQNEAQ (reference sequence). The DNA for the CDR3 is TGTGCCAGCAGCGGGGAGGCGGGGGAGACCTACGAGCAGTACTTC. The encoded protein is CASSGEAGETYEQYF. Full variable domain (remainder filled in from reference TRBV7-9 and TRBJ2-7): DTGVSQNPRHKITKRGQNVTFRCDPISEHNRLYWYRQTLGQGPEFLTYFQNEAQLEKSRLLSDRFSAERPKGSFSTLEIQRTEQGDSAMYLCASSGEAGETYEQYFGPGTRLTVT.

The CDR3: CASSPTGGWGEKLFF. The DNA of the CDR3 is TGTGCCAGCAGCCCCACGGGGGGCTGGGGTGAAAAACTGTTTTTT. This chain connects TRBV7-3 to TRBJ1-4, with a possible D match to TRBD1 (6 bases). The V and J ends lost 5 bases and 7 bases respectively, with 17 bases between them. The CDR3 contains 15 residues. Germline lookup yields CDR1 SGHTA and CDR2 FQGTGA.